This T cell receptor (beta chain) was documented in a study of blood T cell repertoires in COVID-19. CDR1 is MNHEY and CDR2 is SMNVEV in the germline V gene (reference sequence). The CDR3 has 14 amino acids. V shed 5 bases and J 2 bases; nucleotides not matched to a gene: 6. As processed by the authors: Scientists estimated how many nucleated cells there were by amplifying reference gene primers. Profiling relied on immunoSEQ multiplex PCR, and the TCRdb table lists in-frame clones only, not all of them. Clonal size and the V and J genes are those of that table, whereas D and trimming came from the DNA. The repertoire holds just over 95,000 clones, about nine tenths seen once, with 4% to 6% in the top ten.

The rearrangement links TRBV27 to TRBJ2-7, with 7 bases identical to TRBD2. The TCR sequence derives from a man aged 45-65 years with acute or convalescent COVID-19. Input material: peripheral blood. The CDR3 sequence is CASSPSAGPYEQYF. CDR3 in DNA: TGTGCCAGCAGTCCCTCAGCGGGACCCTACGAGCAGTACTTC.